These 4 T cell receptor beta chains originate from one sample sequenced in a study of shared clonotypes between healthy human individuals (dated by TCRdb to the early 2020s). To prepare the library, the immunoSEQ multiplex PCR assay was applied. The table was pulled from immuneACCESS by TCRdb, which kept in-frame rearrangements only. Such tables lose some clones; where checked, under half of the loss comes from unresolved V genes, and the rest has no known cause. The sample table records over 800,000 clones; 85% to 95% of these occur just once. In total, the top ten clones hold less than 25% of the sample. CD8 naive samples were CD45RO-negative cells positively selected for CCR7, giving a CD45RA+CCR7+ population that excluded TemRA cells. Sequencing was done on a sample of naive CD8+ T cells sorted from blood. The cell subset or site label on this specimen signifies: CD45RA+CCR7+. Receptors were obtained from a man aged 30 to 39 in good health.

The chain is built from TRBV7-9 and TRBJ2-2, with 13 bases fitting TRBD2. The CDR3 extends over 16 amino acids. The germline V gene encodes CDR1 SEHNR and CDR2 FQNEAQ (reference sequence). The junction had 3 bases not matched to a gene; V was cut back by 6 bases and J by 2 bases. Written as DNA, the CDR3 is TGTGCCAGCAGTGGACTAGCGGGGGAAAACACCGGGGAGCTGTTTTTT. It translates to CASSGLAGENTGELFF.

V is TRBV21-1 and J is TRBJ2-1; the listed D gene, TRBD2, was not tested against the DNA. TRBV21-1 is a listed pseudogene. The length of the CDR3 is 15 residues. DNA of the CDR3: TGTGCCAGCAGGGCGGGACTAGCGATCTACAATGAGCAGTTCTTC. Translated: CASRAGLAIYNEQFF.

This chain links TRBV14 with TRBJ1-1; unclear D gene. The CDR3 is 15 residues long. V was clipped by 5 bases and J by 6 bases, with 19 bases between them. Germline lookup yields CDR1 SGHDN and CDR2 FVKESK. CDR3 DNA sequence: TGTGCCAGCAGCGAAGTTCTGGGGAGAATGGCTGAAGCTTTCTTT. The encoded protein is CASSEVLGRMAEAFF.

DNA for the CDR3: TGTGCCAGCAGCTTAGCGGGAGAAGGGACAGATACGCAGTATTTT. This gives the protein CASSLAGEGTDTQYF. The V and J genes are TRBV5-4 and TRBJ2-3, with TRBD2 matching over 8 bases. The CDR3 consists of 15 residues. V shed 2 bases and J 3 bases; nucleotides not matched to a gene: 5. Germline V CDR1 and CDR2: SGHNT, YYREEE (reference sequence).